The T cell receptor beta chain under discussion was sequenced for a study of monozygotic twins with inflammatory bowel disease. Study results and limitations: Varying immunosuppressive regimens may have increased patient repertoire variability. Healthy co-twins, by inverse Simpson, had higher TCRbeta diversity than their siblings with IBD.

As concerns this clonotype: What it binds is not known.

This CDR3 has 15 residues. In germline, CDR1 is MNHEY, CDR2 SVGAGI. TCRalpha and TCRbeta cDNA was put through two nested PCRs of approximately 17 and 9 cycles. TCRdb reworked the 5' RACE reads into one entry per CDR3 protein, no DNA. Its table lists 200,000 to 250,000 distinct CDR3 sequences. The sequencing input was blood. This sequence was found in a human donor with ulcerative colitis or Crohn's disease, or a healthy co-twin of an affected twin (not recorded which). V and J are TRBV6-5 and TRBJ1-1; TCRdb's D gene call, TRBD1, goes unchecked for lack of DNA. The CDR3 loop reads CASSYSTGENTEAFF.